This T cell receptor (beta chain) was profiled in a study of vaccination effects on CD4 cells after COVID-19. This clone appeared a few times. Its antigen is currently unknown. Germline V gene lookup returns CDR1 LGHDT and CDR2 YNNKEL (reference sequence). V was clipped by 0 bases and J by 5 bases, with 8 bases between them. The CDR3 contains 13 residues. TCRdb's table, derived via immunoSEQ multiplex PCR, lists solely in-frame clones and lacks some. The top ten clones hold over 25% of a sample with more than 30,000 clones, roughly 63% of them seen once. Whole-study results and caveats: Clonal contraction was marked in infection- and vaccine-induced clones late after vaccination. In vaccinees who were healthy, merely 1 out of 255 vaccine-induced clones cross-reacted with common cold coronaviruses.

ViraFEST expansion of antigen-specific CD4+ T cells with viral peptide pools preceded sequencing. Following 10 days of culture, CD4+ T cells were isolated. Researchers reported culturing over 1.5 million PBMC in each well, adding about 11 IU/ml IL-2 and approximately 10 ug/ml peptides. Days 3 and 7 saw half the medium replaced with IL-2 medium. This clonotype originated in a human donor who received a COVID-19 vaccine. Sequenced material: CD4+ T cells from PBMCs cultured with HCoV-229E spike peptides, taken before COVID-19 vaccination. The chain has TRBV3-1 (or the pseudogene TRBV3-2) and TRBJ2-7; maybe TRBD1 (5 bases). This CDR3 is CASSQDRANEQYF. CDR3 nucleotide sequence: TGTGCCAGCAGCCAAGACAGGGCGAACGAGCAGTACTTC.